This is a list of T cell receptor beta chains from one sample in a study of shared clonotypes between healthy human individuals. Using immunoSEQ multiplex PCR, the repertoire was profiled, and TCRdb retains in-frame clones only, with some absent. The repertoire holds about 2 million clones, with 85% to 95% as singletons. Input material: naive CD4+ T cells sorted from blood. The receptors come from a man between 18 and 35 years old in good health. Both conserved end residues are trimmed from each CDR3. The D gene is left open where the match is weak.

cdr3_aa: ASSLILGRGSNQPQH
d_call: NA
v_call: TRBV5-8
j_call: TRBJ1-5

cdr3_aa: ASSLDVLAPQH
d_call: NA
v_call: TRBV5-1
j_call: TRBJ1-5

cdr3_aa: AISQFDRANNEQF
d_call: TRBD1
v_call: TRBV10-3
j_call: TRBJ2-1

cdr3_aa: ASSTRGTSLRHEQY
d_call: TRBD2
v_call: TRBV7-2
j_call: TRBJ2-7

cdr3_aa: ASSPPGAYEQY
d_call: NA
v_call: TRBV7-2
j_call: NA

cdr3_aa: ASSQDGGASNQPQH
d_call: NA
v_call: TRBV4-1
j_call: TRBJ1-5

cdr3_aa: ASSLKAGQETQY
d_call: TRBD2
v_call: TRBV5-1
j_call: TRBJ2-5

cdr3_aa: ASSFLMLAGGPYEQF
d_call: TRBD2
v_call: TRBV27
j_call: TRBJ2-1

cdr3_aa: ASSLAGLAGAYEQY
d_call: TRBD2
v_call: TRBV5-4
j_call: TRBJ2-7

cdr3_aa: ASSLSGFYGYT
d_call: NA
v_call: TRBV5-5
j_call: TRBJ1-2

cdr3_aa: ASSYSESGATYEQY
d_call: NA
v_call: TRBV6-5
j_call: TRBJ2-7

cdr3_aa: ASSLTGDSGNTIY
d_call: NA
v_call: TRBV4-1
j_call: TRBJ1-3

cdr3_aa: ASSTTDRGLAGTQY
d_call: TRBD1
v_call: TRBV25-1
j_call: TRBJ2-5

cdr3_aa: ASSQEGFSTDTQY
d_call: NA
v_call: TRBV4-1
j_call: TRBJ2-3

cdr3_aa: ASSTQKQGRTGNTIY
d_call: NA
v_call: TRBV5-4
j_call: TRBJ1-3

cdr3_aa: ASSQQGVGEKLF
d_call: TRBD1
v_call: TRBV6-1
j_call: TRBJ1-4

cdr3_aa: ASSSETDTQY
d_call: NA
v_call: TRBV18
j_call: TRBJ2-3

cdr3_aa: ASAGPGGTYEQY
d_call: TRBD2
v_call: TRBV28
j_call: TRBJ2-7

cdr3_aa: ASTMDRVEKLF
d_call: TRBD1
v_call: TRBV19
j_call: TRBJ1-4

cdr3_aa: ASSEIRGAGELF
d_call: NA
v_call: TRBV2
j_call: TRBJ2-2

cdr3_aa: ASSGRMYEQY
d_call: NA
v_call: TRBV6-1
j_call: TRBJ2-7

cdr3_aa: ASSLNRGQGRSDTQY
d_call: TRBD1
v_call: TRBV5-4
j_call: TRBJ2-3

cdr3_aa: ASSRTGALYEQY
d_call: NA
v_call: TRBV4-1
j_call: TRBJ2-7

cdr3_aa: ASSLANPNSPLH
d_call: NA
v_call: TRBV7-2
j_call: TRBJ1-6

cdr3_aa: ASSPRGGVEYEQY
d_call: TRBD2
v_call: TRBV5-1
j_call: TRBJ2-7